This passage covers 18 T cell receptor beta chains from one sample sequenced in a study of T cells in localized non-small cell lung cancer. Here immunoSEQ multiplex PCR was the method, and the copy in TCRdb shows in-frame clones only, minus some. The repertoire holds about 53,000 clones, with approximately 80% as singletons. Sequenced material: peripheral blood mononuclear cells, taken before any cancer treatment. These TCRs come from a man aged 35-69 years with stage III lung adenocarcinoma.

The chain joins TRBV7-9 to TRBJ2-7; 7 positions agree with TRBD1. The CDR3 covers 14 residues. The ends lost 5 bases at V and 3 bases at J; junction bases unmatched: 7. Germline CDR1 and CDR2: SEHNR and FQNEAQ (reference sequence). CDR3 loop: CASSPRDSYYEQYF. The CDR3 coding sequence is TGTGCCAGCAGCCCCCGGGACAGCTACTACGAGCAGTACTTC.

The chain carries TRBV11-2 and TRBJ1-1, with no clear D. The CDR3 totals 18 residues. Trimming took off 0 bases at V and 6 bases at J, with 23 bases between the two ends. CDR1 is SGHAT, CDR2 FQNNGV, per germline. The CDR3 region has the DNA TGTGCCAGCAGCTTAGATTCCTCCGGTGATTGGACCTCTGCTGAAGCTTTCTTT. Translated: CASSLDSSGDWTSAEAFF.

This clone has more than one count but fewer than ten. Here the CDR3 reads CASDEDGNQPQHF. As DNA, the CDR3 is TGTGCCAGCGACGAGGACGGCAATCAGCCCCAGCATTTT. The genes are TRBV7-9 and TRBJ1-5; no definite D call. Per germline, CDR1 SEHNR and CDR2 FQNEAQ (reference sequence). This CDR3 has 13 residues. V shed 8 bases and J shed 2 bases, with 10 bases lying between them.

The V gene is TRBV7-9, the J gene TRBJ1-4, with D uncertain. Germline lookup yields CDR1 SEHNR and CDR2 FQNEAQ (reference sequence). This CDR3 has 15 amino acids. V was shortened by 3 bases and J by 0 bases, with 8 bases between the two germline ends. This CDR3 reads CASSFDTTTNEKLFF. As DNA, the CDR3 is TGTGCCAGCAGCTTTGACACCACAACTAATGAAAAACTGTTTTTT.

The chain recombines TRBV6-5 with TRBJ2-7, with D possibly TRBD2 on 5 matching bases. The germline CDR1 and CDR2 sequences are MNHEY and SVGAGI. The length of the CDR3 is 15 residues. V was pared by 7 bases and J by 6 bases, with 22 bases between. CDR3 region: CASTERRAEEGEQYF. As DNA, the CDR3 is TGTGCCAGCACAGAACGGCGGGCCGAAGAGGGCGAGCAGTACTTC.

CDR3 nucleotide sequence: TGTGCCTGGAGTAGGGACAGTTTTTTTTCACCCCTCCACTTT. Amino acid sequence: CAWSRDSFFSPLHF. This sequence joins TRBV30 and TRBJ1-6; 7 positions match TRBD1. The trim removed 2 bases at V and 9 bases at J, leaving 7 bases unmatched. This CDR3 is 14 amino acids long. Germline CDR1 reads GTSNPN; CDR2 reads SVGIG (reference sequence).

The chain combines TRBV5-5 with TRBJ2-1, with D possibly TRBD2 on 6 matching bases. CDR1 SGHKS and CDR2 YYEKEE come from the germline V gene (reference sequence). This CDR3 is 16 amino acids long. Trimming shortened V by 0 bases and J by 3 bases, and 13 bases separated the two germline ends. The CDR3 loop reads CASSLDPGTYYNEQFF. CDR3 sequence (DNA): TGTGCCAGCAGCTTGGACCCCGGGACTTACTACAATGAGCAGTTCTTC.

The chain recombines TRBV7-3 with TRBJ2-1; 9 bases match TRBD1. This CDR3 has 18 amino acids. CDR1 SGHTA and CDR2 FQGTGA come from the germline V gene. The ends lost 2 bases at V and 7 bases at J; junction bases unmatched: 15. CDR3 nucleotides: TGTGCCAGCAGCTTAGCTCCATCTGGACAGGGGAAGGGTAATGAGCAGTTCTTC. The encoded protein is CASSLAPSGQGKGNEQFF. Based on the CDR3 plus reference TRBV7-3 and TRBJ2-1, the full variable domain is GAGVSQTPSNKVTEKGKYVELRCDPISGHTALYWYRQSLGQGPEFLIYFQGTGAADDSGLPNDRFFAVRPEGSVSTLKIQRTERGDSAVYLCASSLAPSGQGKGNEQFFGPGTRLTVL.

This chain joins TRBV4-1 and TRBJ2-5; weak D call: TRBD1 (7 bases). Germline V lookup: CDR1 MGHRA, CDR2 YSYEKL. The V and J ends lost 5 bases and 5 bases respectively, with 24 bases between them. The CDR3 extends over 17 amino acids. The CDR3 loop reads CASSSGGSPGAPETQYF. The CDR3 DNA sequence: TGCGCCAGCAGCTCAGGGGGGTCACCAGGGGCTCCGGAGACCCAGTACTTC.

The chain employs TRBV6-1 and TRBJ2-1; maybe TRBD1 (5 bases). The CDR3 totals 12 residues. Trimming pared 6 bases from V and 3 bases from J, leaving 6 bases between. The germline V gene has CDR1 MNHNS and CDR2 SASEGT. The CDR3 coding sequence is TGTGCCAGCAGAGACAGCTACAATGAGCAGTTCTTC. As protein: CASRDSYNEQFF.

The chain has TRBV27 and TRBJ2-6; D remains unclear. The CDR3 runs 13 residues. V was clipped by 6 bases and J by 0 bases, with 3 bases between them. Germline V lookup: CDR1 MNHEY, CDR2 SMNVEV (reference sequence). This CDR3 is CASSTSGANVLTF. DNA for the CDR3: TGTGCCAGCAGCACCTCTGGGGCCAACGTCCTGACTTTC.

CDR3: CASTPGRYGYTF. The DNA for the CDR3 is TGTGCCAGCACCCCAGGACGGTATGGCTACACCTTC. The genes are TRBV6-5 and TRBJ1-2; D gene uncertain. V was cut by 7 bases and J by 5 bases, with 11 bases left in between. Germline V gives CDR1 MNHEY, CDR2 SVGAGI. The CDR3 covers 12 residues.

This chain connects TRBV28 to TRBJ1-1; 10 nucleotides align to TRBD1. V trimming: 4 bases; J trimming: 6 bases; junction bases outside the gene matches: 5. Germline V gene data show CDR1 as MDHEN and CDR2 as SYDVKM. This CDR3 is 14 amino acids long. Here the CDR3 reads CASSWRQGAAEAFF. In nucleotides, the CDR3 is TGTGCCAGCAGTTGGCGACAGGGGGCTGCTGAAGCTTTCTTT.

The chain joins TRBV6-6 to TRBJ2-3; 7 bases are shared with TRBD1. J was trimmed by 3 bases and V by 5 bases; bases with no gene match: 8. This CDR3 comprises 15 residues. Germline-derived CDR1 and CDR2 are MNHNY and SVGAGI (reference sequence). The CDR3 nucleotides read TGTGCCAGCAGTACCCGGACAGGAACAACAGATACGCAGTATTTT. Translation gives CASSTRTGTTDTQYF.

This clone has just a few counts. This rearrangement joins TRBV6-6 to TRBJ2-2; the D gene is possibly TRBD2 (6 bases). This CDR3 is 13 amino acids long. From germline, CDR1 is MNHNY and CDR2 SVGAGI (reference sequence). Trimming removed 11 bases at V and 6 bases at J, with 16 bases between. The CDR3 bases are TGTGCCGGCGGGGACCTCCTGTCCGGGGAGCTGTTTTTT. Translation gives CAGGDLLSGELFF.

This clone showed up just once. V gene TRBV19 combines with J gene TRBJ1-1; no clear D. This CDR3 is 18 amino acids long. Trimming took 7 bases from V and 0 from J, leaving 24 bases between them. Germline CDR1 reads LNHDA; CDR2 reads SQIVND (reference sequence). CDR3: CASTPVLGGVGMNTEAFF. CDR3 DNA: TGTGCCAGTACCCCAGTATTGGGCGGGGTTGGGATGAACACTGAAGCTTTCTTT.

The chain links TRBV19 to TRBJ2-2; D gene ambiguous. The CDR3 length is 12 residues. Germline CDR1 and CDR2: LNHDA and SQIVND (reference sequence). Trimming took off 7 bases at V and 6 bases at J, with 9 bases between the two ends. In DNA form, the CDR3 reads TGTGCCAGTACGATGGATGCCGGGGAGCTGTTTTTT. Translated: CASTMDAGELFF.

Here the CDR3 reads CASSAGQGAGEQYF. CDR3 DNA: TGTGCCAGCAGTGCGGGACAGGGGGCGGGCGAGCAGTACTTC. The J gene is TRBJ2-7, the V gene TRBV28; 12 positions match TRBD1. The V gene end was trimmed by 5 bases and the J gene end by 6 bases; junction bases not matched to a gene: 5. Germline assignment: CDR1 MDHEN and CDR2 SYDVKM. The CDR3 consists of 14 residues.